The 21 T cell receptor beta chains given below trace back to one sample, sequenced in a study of graft-versus-host responses after intestinal transplantation. Antigen specificity for these receptors is unknown. Only in-frame clones appear in the TCRdb table, and some are missing; sequencing was by immunoSEQ multiplex PCR. The top ten hold 0.45% to 0.6% of the sample, which has 75,000 to 100,000 clones, approximately 92% seen once. Material: unstimulated CD8+ T cells sorted from spleen or lymph node cells, obtained before intestinal transplant. These receptors originate from a human donor who received an intestinal transplant.

The chain uses TRBV14 and TRBJ2-1, with 14 bases identical to TRBD2. Trimming took 3 bases from V and 10 from J; bases not matched to a gene: 5. The germline CDR1 and CDR2 sequences are SGHDN and FVKESK. The CDR3 has 15 residues. The CDR3 sequence: CASSQWGLAGDEQFF. DNA for the CDR3: TGTGCCAGCAGCCAGTGGGGACTAGCGGGAGACGAGCAGTTCTTC.

This chain links TRBV7-3 with TRBJ2-5, with D tentatively TRBD2 (6 bases). The CDR3 totals 16 residues. Germline V gene data show CDR1 as SGHTA and CDR2 as FQGTGA. V was cut by 2 bases and J by 2 bases, with 15 bases left in between. DNA of the CDR3: TGTGCCAGCAGCTTAGACGGCGTGGGGGGTCAAGAGACCCAGTACTTC. It codes for CASSLDGVGGQETQYF.

This sequence joins TRBV19 and TRBJ1-5, with D possibly being TRBD1 (5 bases). This CDR3 is built from 15 residues. V gave up 3 bases and J gave up 0 bases, with 9 bases separating them. Per germline, CDR1 LNHDA and CDR2 SQIVND (reference sequence). For the CDR3, the DNA is TGTGCCAGTAGTATGACAGAATATAGCAATCAGCCCCAGCATTTT. Amino acid sequence: CASSMTEYSNQPQHF.

The chain couples TRBV30 to TRBJ2-5, with 14 bases fitting TRBD2. V lost 4 bases and J lost 4; bases outside the gene matches: 8. This CDR3 has 16 residues. Germline assignment: CDR1 GTSNPN and CDR2 SVGIG (reference sequence). In DNA, the CDR3 is TGTGCCTGGACCCCCCCCGGGACTAGCGGGAGAGAGACCCAGTACTTC. Encoded protein: CAWTPPGTSGRETQYF.

The genes are TRBV13 and TRBJ2-5, with TRBD1 matching over 8 bases. The J call may be mistaken, given a closer DNA end match to TRBJ2-7. Germline CDR1 is PRHDT and CDR2 is FYEKMQ (reference sequence). This CDR3 spans 13 amino acids. The CDR3 DNA sequence: TGTGCCAGCAGCTTCGGACAGGGTGGCGAGCAGTACTTC. Its protein product is CASSFGQGGEQYF.

This chain connects TRBV19 to TRBJ1-5; unclear D gene. The V end was cut by 1 base, the J end by 2 bases, with 9 bases between. Germline V gives CDR1 LNHDA, CDR2 SQIVND (reference sequence). CDR3 length: 15 residues. CDR3 residues: CASSIGFAGNQPQHF. CDR3 sequence (DNA): TGTGCCAGTAGTATAGGGTTTGCGGGCAATCAGCCCCAGCATTTT.

The chain carries TRBV13 and TRBJ2-3, with TRBD1 matching over 7 bases. With 2 bases clipped from V and 4 bases from J, the junction kept 9 bases outside the gene matches. The CDR3 sequence is 16 residues long. Germline V lookup: CDR1 PRHDT, CDR2 FYEKMQ (reference sequence). The CDR3 DNA reads TGTGCCAGCAGCTTAACTCCCGGGACAGTTCCAGATACGCAGTATTTT. Translated: CASSLTPGTVPDTQYF. The variable domain in full, completed from reference TRBV13 and TRBJ2-3, reads AAGVIQSPRHLIKEKRETATLKCYPIPRHDTVYWYQQGPGQDPQFLISFYEKMQSDKGSIPDRFSAQQFSDYHSELNMSSLELGDSALYFCASSLTPGTVPDTQYFGPGTRLTVL.

This chain connects TRBV5-1 to TRBJ2-1, with TRBD2 matching over 9 bases. The germline gives CDR1 SGHRS, CDR2 YFSETQ. The CDR3 sequence is 16 residues long. V lost 4 bases, J lost 0 bases, and 5 bases stayed unmatched. CDR3 in amino acids: CASSPILAGSYNEQFF. The CDR3 DNA sequence: TGCGCCAGCAGCCCAATACTAGCGGGCTCCTACAATGAGCAGTTCTTC.

CDR3 nucleotides: TGCGCCAGCAGCCAAGGTACAGGTAGCACAGATACGCAGTATTTT. Translation: CASSQGTGSTDTQYF. The chain recombines TRBV4-1 with TRBJ2-3, with D possibly TRBD1 on 5 matching bases. Germline-derived CDR1 and CDR2 are MGHRA and YSYEKL. Deletions cut 1 base from V and 0 bases from J, with 8 bases between. This CDR3 comprises 15 residues.

The chain recombines TRBV7-2 with TRBJ2-5, with 11 positions matching TRBD2. The J segment lost 1 base and the V segment lost 7 bases, leaving 11 bases of the junction unmatched. Germline V gene sequence: CDR1 SGHTA, CDR2 FQGNSA. CDR3 length: 17 residues. DNA of the CDR3: TGTGCCAGCAACTCCGCTTCTAGCGGGGGGTTCCAAGAGACCCAGTACTTC. Translating gives CASNSASSGGFQETQYF.

CDR3 sequence reads: CASSQGVAGVRGYEQYF. The DNA for the CDR3 is TGTGCCAGCAGCCAGGGTGTGGCGGGAGTGAGAGGGTACGAGCAGTACTTC. This sequence joins TRBV16 and TRBJ2-7; the match to TRBD2 covers 7 bases. The CDR3 totals 17 residues. Trimming removed 3 bases from V and 4 bases from J; junction bases left unmatched: 15. Germline V gives CDR1 KGHSY, CDR2 FQNENV.

In regard to this clone: The sample carries other DNA sequences with the same CDR3. The chain has TRBV7-9 and TRBJ1-1; no clear D. Per germline, CDR1 SEHNR and CDR2 FQNEAQ (reference sequence). Trimming cost V 1 base and J 2 bases, with 17 bases left between them. The CDR3 runs 17 residues. The CDR3 sequence is CASSLGAVVGGNTEAFF. CDR3 DNA: TGTGCCAGCAGCTTAGGTGCTGTGGTCGGAGGTAACACTGAAGCTTTCTTT.

The genes are TRBV7-9 and TRBJ2-7, with a possible D match to TRBD2 (5 bases). Germline lookup yields CDR1 SEHNR and CDR2 FQNEAQ (reference sequence). V shed 5 bases and J shed 4 bases, with 18 bases lying between them. There are 15 residues in the CDR3. CDR3 residues: CASSPESGFYYEQYF. CDR3 nucleotides: TGTGCCAGCAGCCCGGAGTCGGGGTTCTATTACGAGCAGTACTTC.

The rearrangement links TRBV27 to TRBJ2-1; TRBD2 aligns across 7 bases. Germline loops: CDR1 MNHEY, CDR2 SMNVEV (reference sequence). The CDR3 runs to 13 residues. V was clipped by 10 bases and J by 7 bases; unmatched bases: 10. CDR3 amino acids: CATGGGPGNEQFF. The CDR3 DNA reads TGTGCCACCGGGGGAGGGCCAGGGAATGAGCAGTTCTTC.

The chain recombines TRBV7-6 with TRBJ2-2, with D hard to call. Trimming left V 1 base short and J 4 bases short, with 4 bases between. The CDR3 has 13 residues. Per germline, CDR1 SGHVS and CDR2 FNYEAQ. CDR3 sequence reads: CASSLGGTGELFF. CDR3 coding DNA: TGTGCCAGCAGCTTAGGCGGCACCGGGGAGCTGTTTTTT. Filled out from reference TRBV7-6 and TRBJ2-2, the complete variable domain reads GAGVSQSPRYKVTKRGQDVALRCDPISGHVSLYWYRQALGQGPEFLTYFNYEAQQDKSGLPNDRFSAERPEGSISTLTIQRTEQRDSAMYRCASSLGGTGELFFGEGSRLTVL.

The rearrangement joins TRBV28 to TRBJ2-2, with TRBD1 matching over 7 bases. Germline-derived CDR1 and CDR2 are MDHEN and SYDVKM. The CDR3 extends over 14 amino acids. After removal of 6 bases from V and 4 bases from J, the junction contained 5 bases not matched to a gene. CDR3 amino acids: CASRQRTGTGELFF. In DNA form, the CDR3 reads TGTGCCAGCAGGCAGAGGACAGGCACCGGGGAGCTGTTTTTT.

This clone occurred once. This chain uses TRBV30 with TRBJ1-1, with unresolved D. CDR1 is GTSNPN and CDR2 is SVGIG in the germline V gene (reference sequence). The CDR3 runs to 13 residues. Trimming removed 4 bases at V and 3 bases at J, with 12 bases between. This CDR3 reads CAWTLLQDTEAFF. The CDR3 DNA reads as TGTGCCTGGACCCTACTTCAGGACACTGAAGCTTTCTTT. The full variable domain, in which reference TRBV30 and TRBJ1-1 provide the parts outside the CDR3, is SQTIHQWPATLVQPVGSPLSLECTVEGTSNPNLYWYRQAAGRGLQLLFYSVGIGQISSEVPQNLSASRPQDRQFILSSKKLLLSDSGFYLCAWTLLQDTEAFFGQGTRLTVV.

V usage is TRBV5-4 and J usage is TRBJ2-7, with D possibly matching TRBD2 (5 bases). Germline assignment: CDR1 SGHNT and CDR2 YYREEE (reference sequence). The V and J ends lost 3 bases and 2 bases respectively, with 18 bases between them. The CDR3 totals 16 residues. In DNA, the CDR3 is TGTGCCAGCAGCTCGGACCGAGGGAGAGCACCCTACGAGCAGTACTTC. This codes for CASSSDRGRAPYEQYF.

The V and J genes are TRBV21-1 and TRBJ2-7; TRBD2 is the table's D call, not checked against the DNA. TRBV21-1 is described as a pseudogene. The CDR3 is 15 residues long. The CDR3 DNA sequence: TGTGCCAGCAGCAAAGCGTCTAGCGGGTTAGGGGAGCAGTACTTC. This gives the protein CASSKASSGLGEQYF.

The CDR3 DNA follows: TGTGCCAGCAGCCCAACTAGCGGGGCCTACGAGCAGTACTTC. This translates into CASSPTSGAYEQYF. The chain couples TRBV4-2 to TRBJ2-7; 10 nucleotides align to TRBD2. Unmatched junction bases numbered 2, after V lost 4 bases and J lost 2 bases. The CDR3 consists of 14 residues. CDR1 is LGHNA and CDR2 is YNFKEQ in the germline V gene.

The rearrangement links TRBV7-9 to TRBJ1-2, with TRBD1 matching 8 bases. Germline CDR1 is SEHNR and CDR2 is FQNEAQ (reference sequence). The CDR3 runs to 17 residues. V shed 0 bases, J shed 4 bases, and the junction held 10 bases outside the gene matches. CDR3 protein: CASSLAETGATGYGYTF. The CDR3, as DNA: TGTGCCAGCAGCTTAGCCGAGACAGGGGCCACGGGCTATGGCTACACCTTC. The whole variable domain, filled in from reference TRBV7-9 and TRBJ1-2, reads DTGVSQNPRHKITKRGQNVTFRCDPISEHNRLYWYRQTLGQGPEFLTYFQNEAQLEKSRLLSDRFSAERPKGSFSTLEIQRTEQGDSAMYLCASSLAETGATGYGYTFGSGTRLTVV.